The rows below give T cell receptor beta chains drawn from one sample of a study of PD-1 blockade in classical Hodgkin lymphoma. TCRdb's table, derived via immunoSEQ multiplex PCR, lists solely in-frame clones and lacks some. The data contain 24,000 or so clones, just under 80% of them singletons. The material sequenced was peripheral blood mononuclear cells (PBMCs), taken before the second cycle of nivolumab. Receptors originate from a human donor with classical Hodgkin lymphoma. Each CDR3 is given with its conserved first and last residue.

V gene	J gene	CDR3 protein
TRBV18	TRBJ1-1	CASSPFGTGSLRDTEAFF
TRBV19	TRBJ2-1	CASSVGTGLEQFF
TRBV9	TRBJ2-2	CASSVADRLNTGELFF
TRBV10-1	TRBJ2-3	CASSESRGYNTDTQYF
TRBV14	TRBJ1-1	CASSRSGGLNTEAFF
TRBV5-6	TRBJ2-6	CASSLFGTGANVLTF
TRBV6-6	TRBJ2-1	CASSFRDRAFNEQFF
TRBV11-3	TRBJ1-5	CASSLAGFNQPQHF
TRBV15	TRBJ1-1	CATSRTGNTEAFF
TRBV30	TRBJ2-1	CAWSVRLDGGNEQFF
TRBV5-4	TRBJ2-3	CASSPAGASFSTDTQYF
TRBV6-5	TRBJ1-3	CASSETGNTIYF
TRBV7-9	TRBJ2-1	CASSLGGADEQFF
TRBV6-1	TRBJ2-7	CASSLGPTPWEQYF
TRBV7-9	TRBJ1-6	CASSPPGQGNSPLHF
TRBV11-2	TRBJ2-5	CASSLSSGSQGETQYF
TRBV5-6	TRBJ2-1	CASSFQREYNEQFF
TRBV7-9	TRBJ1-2	CASSLFQGLDGYTF
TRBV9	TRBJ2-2	CASSVLAGLNTGELFF
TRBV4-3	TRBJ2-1	CASSQVGLDYNEQFF
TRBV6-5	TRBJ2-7	CASSSPTSGKVEQYF
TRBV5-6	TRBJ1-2	CASSLDRPRGGYTF
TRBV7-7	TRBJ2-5	CASSLAHSKETQYF
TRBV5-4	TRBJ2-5	CASSSTSGETQYF
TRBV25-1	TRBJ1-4	CASSDQGGRNEKLFF
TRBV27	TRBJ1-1	CASSYRAGGAAFF
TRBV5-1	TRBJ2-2	CASSLDPGATGELFF
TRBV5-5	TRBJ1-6	CASSLASGSYNSPLHF
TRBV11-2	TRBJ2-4	CASSLGQVKNIQYF
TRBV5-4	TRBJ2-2	CASSHRNTGELFF
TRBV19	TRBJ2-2	CASSTTLGANTGELFF
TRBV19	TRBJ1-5	CASSPRPGRVSNQPQHF
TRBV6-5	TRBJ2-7	CASRTGLAGEEQYF
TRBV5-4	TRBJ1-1	CASSLLPGMGTEAFF
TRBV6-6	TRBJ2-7	CASSPTGSTYEQYF
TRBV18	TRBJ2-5	CASSPPIGSKETQYF
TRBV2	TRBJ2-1	CASSEKGNEQFF
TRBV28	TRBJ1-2	CASSTGNLHGYTF
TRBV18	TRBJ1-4	CASSPIMQGGNEKLFF
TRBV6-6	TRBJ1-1	CASSYLGRQTEAFF
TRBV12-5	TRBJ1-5	CASGSTGGNQPQHF
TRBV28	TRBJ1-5	CASSPLPGYQPQHF
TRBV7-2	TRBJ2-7	CASSGWDRGPNEQYF
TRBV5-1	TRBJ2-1	CASSFSGGDANEQFF
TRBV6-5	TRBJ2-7	CASRLAGGLSYEQYF
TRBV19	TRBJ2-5	CASSSGLETQYF
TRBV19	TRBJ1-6	CASSIKENSPLHF
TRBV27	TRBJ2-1	CASSPVWQDEQFF
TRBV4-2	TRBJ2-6	CASSQVAGSGANVLTF
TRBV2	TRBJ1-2	CASSGPGMQDGYTF
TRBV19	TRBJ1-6	CASSIDRRQGASSPLHF
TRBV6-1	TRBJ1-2	CASSEAGGAYGYTF
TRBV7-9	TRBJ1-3	CASSFPGTNTIYF